The clone carrying this TCR beta chain was seen only once. CDR1 and CDR2 (germline): SGDLS, YYNGEE. Trimming took off 6 bases at V and 1 base at J, with 11 bases between the two ends. This CDR3 comprises 14 residues. The data stem from a study of T cell changes during pregnancy in multiple sclerosis. This table comes from immunoSEQ multiplex PCR, and its TCRdb copy is limited to in-frame clones, with some not included. The data contain roughly 38,000 clones, about nine tenths of them seen just once; the ten biggest clones take up approximately 0.44%. The clonotype comes from a female donor in good health, enrolled as a control in a pregnancy study. This chain links TRBV9 with TRBJ1-3, with D uncertain. The sample here was CD4+ T cells from peripheral blood mononuclear cells, taken in the second trimester of pregnancy. The DNA of the CDR3 is TGTGCCAGCACCGAACAAGAATCTGGAAACACCATATATTTT. Residues: CASTEQESGNTIYF.